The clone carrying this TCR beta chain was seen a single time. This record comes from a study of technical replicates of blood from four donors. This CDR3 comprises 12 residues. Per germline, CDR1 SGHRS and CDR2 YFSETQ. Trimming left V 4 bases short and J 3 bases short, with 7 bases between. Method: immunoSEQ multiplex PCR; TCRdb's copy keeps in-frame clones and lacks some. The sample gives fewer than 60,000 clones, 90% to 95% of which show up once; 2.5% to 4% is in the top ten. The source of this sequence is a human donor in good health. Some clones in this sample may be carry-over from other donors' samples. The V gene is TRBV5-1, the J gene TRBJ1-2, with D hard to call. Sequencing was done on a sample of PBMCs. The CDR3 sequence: CASSSGDYGYTF. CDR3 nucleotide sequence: TGCGCCAGCAGCAGCGGGGACTATGGCTACACCTTC.